This T cell receptor (beta chain) was recorded in a study of control samples from healthy donors and cancer patients. Assay: immunoSEQ multiplex PCR; the TCRdb copy retains only in-frame clones and omits some. The sample has about 40,000 clones, 80% to 95% seen once. Germline V gene data show CDR1 as SGHKS and CDR2 as YYEKEE (reference sequence). The length of the CDR3 is 15 residues. With 6 bases removed from V and 4 bases from J, the gap between germline ends came to 17 bases. Specimen: blood. V and J are TRBV5-5 and TRBJ1-3; no firm D call. This receptor was taken from a woman aged 45-59 years in good health. The CDR3 region is CASTNPLGFGNTIYF. CDR3 DNA: TGTGCCAGCACCAATCCTCTGGGGTTCGGAAACACCATATATTTT.